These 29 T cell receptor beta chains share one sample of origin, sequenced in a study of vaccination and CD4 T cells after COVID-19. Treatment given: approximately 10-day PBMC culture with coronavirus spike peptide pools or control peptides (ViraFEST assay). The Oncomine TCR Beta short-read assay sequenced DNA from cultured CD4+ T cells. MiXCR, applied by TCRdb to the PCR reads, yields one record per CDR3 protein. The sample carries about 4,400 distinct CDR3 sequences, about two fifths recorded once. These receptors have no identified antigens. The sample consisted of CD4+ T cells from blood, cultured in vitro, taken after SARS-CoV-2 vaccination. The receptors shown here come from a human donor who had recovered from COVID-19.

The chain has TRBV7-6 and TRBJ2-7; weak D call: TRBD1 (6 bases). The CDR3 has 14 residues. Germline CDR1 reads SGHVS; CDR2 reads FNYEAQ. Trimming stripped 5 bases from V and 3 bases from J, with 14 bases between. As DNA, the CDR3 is TGTGCCAGCAGCCTCTACAGGGTGGGCTACGAGCAGTACTTC. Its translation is CASSLYRVGYEQYF. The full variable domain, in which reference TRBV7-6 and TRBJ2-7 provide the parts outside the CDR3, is GAGVSQSPRYKVTKRGQDVALRCDPISGHVSLYWYRQALGQGPEFLTYFNYEAQQDKSGLPNDRFSAERPEGSISTLTIQRTEQRDSAMYRCASSLYRVGYEQYFGPGTRLTVT.

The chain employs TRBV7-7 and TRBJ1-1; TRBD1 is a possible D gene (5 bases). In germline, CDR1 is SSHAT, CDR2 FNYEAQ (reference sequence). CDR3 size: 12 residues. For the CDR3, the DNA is TGTGCGCCGGGCCAGGGATACACTGAAGCTTTCTTT. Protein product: CAPGQGYTEAFF.

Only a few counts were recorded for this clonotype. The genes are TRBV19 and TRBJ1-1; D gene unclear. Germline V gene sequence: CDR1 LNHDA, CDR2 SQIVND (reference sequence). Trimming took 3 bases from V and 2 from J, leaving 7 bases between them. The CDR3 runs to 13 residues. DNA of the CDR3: TGTGCCAGTAGTATGCGGCTAAACACTGAAGCTTTCTTT. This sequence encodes CASSMRLNTEAFF.

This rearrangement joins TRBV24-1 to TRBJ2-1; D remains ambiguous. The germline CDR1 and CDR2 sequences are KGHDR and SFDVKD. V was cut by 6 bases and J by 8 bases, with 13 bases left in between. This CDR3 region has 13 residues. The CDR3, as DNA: TGTGCCACCAGTCACACCGAAGGATATGAGCAGTTCTTC. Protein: CATSHTEGYEQFF.

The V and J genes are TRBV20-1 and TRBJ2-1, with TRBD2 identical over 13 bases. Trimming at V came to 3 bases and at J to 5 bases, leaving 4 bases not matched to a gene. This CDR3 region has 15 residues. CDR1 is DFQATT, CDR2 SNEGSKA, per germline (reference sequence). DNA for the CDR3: TGCAGTGCTAGGCGACTAGCGGGGGGAAACAATGAGCAGTTCTTC. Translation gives CSARRLAGGNNEQFF.

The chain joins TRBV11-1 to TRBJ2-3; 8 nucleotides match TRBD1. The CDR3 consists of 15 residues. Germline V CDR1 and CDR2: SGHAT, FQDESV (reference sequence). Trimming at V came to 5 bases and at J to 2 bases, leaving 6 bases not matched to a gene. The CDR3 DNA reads TGTGCCAGCAGCATCCTGGGACAGGACACAGATACGCAGTATTTT. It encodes CASSILGQDTDTQYF. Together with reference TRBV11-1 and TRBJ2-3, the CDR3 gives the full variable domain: EAEVAQSPRYKITEKSQAVAFWCDPISGHATLYWYRQILGQGPELLVQFQDESVVDDSQLPKDRFSAERLKGVDSTLKIQPAELGDSAMYLCASSILGQDTDTQYFGPGTRLTVL.

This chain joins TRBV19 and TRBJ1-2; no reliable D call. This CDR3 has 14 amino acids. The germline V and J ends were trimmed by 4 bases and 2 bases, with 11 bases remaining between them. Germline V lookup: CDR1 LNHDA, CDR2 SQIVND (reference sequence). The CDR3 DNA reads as TGTGCCAGTAGTAATGGAGGGTCCAACTATGGCTACACCTTC. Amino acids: CASSNGGSNYGYTF.

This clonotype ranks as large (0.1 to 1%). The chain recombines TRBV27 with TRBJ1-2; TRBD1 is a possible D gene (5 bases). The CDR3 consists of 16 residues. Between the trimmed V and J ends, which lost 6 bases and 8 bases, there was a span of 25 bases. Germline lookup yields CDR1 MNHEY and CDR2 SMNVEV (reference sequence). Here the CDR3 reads CASRSYLQRTSTGYTF. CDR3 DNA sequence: TGTGCCAGCAGAAGCTATCTTCAGAGGACATCCACGGGCTACACCTTC.

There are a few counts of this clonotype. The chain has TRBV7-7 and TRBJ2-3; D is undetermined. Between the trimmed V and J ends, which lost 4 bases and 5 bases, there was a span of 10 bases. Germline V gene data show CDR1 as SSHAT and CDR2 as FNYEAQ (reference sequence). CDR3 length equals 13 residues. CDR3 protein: CASSSQLKDTQYF. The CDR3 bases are TGTGCCAGCAGCTCCCAACTTAAAGATACGCAGTATTTT.

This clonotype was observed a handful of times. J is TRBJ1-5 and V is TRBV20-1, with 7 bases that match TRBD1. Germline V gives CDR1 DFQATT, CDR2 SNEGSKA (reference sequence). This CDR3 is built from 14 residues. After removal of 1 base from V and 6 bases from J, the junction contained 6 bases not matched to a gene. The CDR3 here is CSARAQGGSQPQHF. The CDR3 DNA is TGCAGTGCTAGAGCCCAGGGGGGTAGTCAGCCCCAGCATTTT.

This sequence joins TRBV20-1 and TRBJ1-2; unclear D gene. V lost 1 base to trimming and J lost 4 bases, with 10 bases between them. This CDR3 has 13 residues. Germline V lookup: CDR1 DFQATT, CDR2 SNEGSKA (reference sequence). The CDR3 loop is CSARADQIYGYTF. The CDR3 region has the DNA TGCAGTGCTAGAGCGGACCAAATCTATGGCTACACCTTC.

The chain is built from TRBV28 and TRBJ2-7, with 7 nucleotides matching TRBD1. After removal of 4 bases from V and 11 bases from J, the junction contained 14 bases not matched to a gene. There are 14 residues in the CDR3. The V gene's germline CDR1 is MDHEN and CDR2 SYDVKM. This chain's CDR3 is CASSSPAGIRGKYF. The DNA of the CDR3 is TGTGCCAGCAGTTCCCCCGCAGGGATCAGGGGGAAGTACTTC. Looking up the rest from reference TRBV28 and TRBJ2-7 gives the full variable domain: DVKVTQSSRYLVKRTGEKVFLECVQDMDHENMFWYRQDPGLGLRLIYFSYDVKMKEKGDIPEGYSVSREKKERFSLILESASTNQTSMYLCASSSPAGIRGKYFGPGTRLTVT.

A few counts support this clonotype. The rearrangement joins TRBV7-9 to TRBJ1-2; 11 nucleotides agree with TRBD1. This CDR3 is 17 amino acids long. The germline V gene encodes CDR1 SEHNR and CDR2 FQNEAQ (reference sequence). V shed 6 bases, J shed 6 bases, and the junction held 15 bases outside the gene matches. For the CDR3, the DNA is TGTGCCAGCAGAACCGTAGGACAGGGGGCGCGTGATGATGGCTACACCTTC. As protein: CASRTVGQGARDDGYTF.

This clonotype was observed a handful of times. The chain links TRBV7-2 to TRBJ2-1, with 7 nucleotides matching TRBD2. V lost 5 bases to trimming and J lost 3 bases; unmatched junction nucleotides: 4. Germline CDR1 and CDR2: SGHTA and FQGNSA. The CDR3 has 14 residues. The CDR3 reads CASSMGGVYNEQFF. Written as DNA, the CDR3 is TGTGCCAGCAGCATGGGGGGGGTCTACAATGAGCAGTTCTTC. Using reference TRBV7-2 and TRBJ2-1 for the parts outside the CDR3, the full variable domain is GAGVSQSPSNKVTEKGKDVELRCDPISGHTALYWYRQSLGQGLEFLIYFQGNSAPDKSGLPSDRFSAERTGGSVSTLTIQRTQQEDSAVYLCASSMGGVYNEQFFGPGTRLTVL.

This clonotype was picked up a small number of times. CDR3 sequence (DNA): TGCAGTGCTACCCCTGCCGGCGCGATCGGCGAGCAGTACTTC. It encodes CSATPAGAIGEQYF. This rearrangement joins TRBV20-1 to TRBJ2-7; D is uncertain. The CDR3 extends over 14 amino acids. Trimming took 4 bases from V and 6 from J, leaving 19 bases between them. Looked up from germline, CDR1 is DFQATT and CDR2 is SNEGSKA (reference sequence).

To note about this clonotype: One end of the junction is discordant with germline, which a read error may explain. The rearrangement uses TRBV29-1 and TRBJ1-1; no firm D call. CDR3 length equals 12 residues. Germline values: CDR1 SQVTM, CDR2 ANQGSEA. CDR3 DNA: TGCAGCGTTGAATCCAAGAACACTGAAGCTCTCTTT. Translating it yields CSVESKNTEALF.

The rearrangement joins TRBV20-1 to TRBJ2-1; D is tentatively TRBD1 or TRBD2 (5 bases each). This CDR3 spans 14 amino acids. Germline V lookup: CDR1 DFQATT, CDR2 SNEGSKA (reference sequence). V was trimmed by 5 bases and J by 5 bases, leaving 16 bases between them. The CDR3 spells CSAPESGGHNEQFF. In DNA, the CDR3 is TGCAGTGCTCCAGAGAGTGGGGGTCACAATGAGCAGTTCTTC.

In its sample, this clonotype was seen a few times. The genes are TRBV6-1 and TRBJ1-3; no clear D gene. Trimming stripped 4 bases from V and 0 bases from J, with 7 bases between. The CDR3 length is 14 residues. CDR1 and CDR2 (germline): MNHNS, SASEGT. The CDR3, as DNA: TGTGCCAGCAGTGGGACGGACTCTGGAAACACCATATATTTT. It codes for CASSGTDSGNTIYF.

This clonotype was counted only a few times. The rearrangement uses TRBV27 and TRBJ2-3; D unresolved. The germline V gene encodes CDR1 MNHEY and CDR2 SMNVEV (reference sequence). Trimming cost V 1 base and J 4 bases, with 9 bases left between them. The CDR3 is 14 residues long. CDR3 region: CASSLFGRADTQYF. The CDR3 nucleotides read TGTGCCAGCAGTTTATTTGGTCGGGCAGATACGCAGTATTTT.

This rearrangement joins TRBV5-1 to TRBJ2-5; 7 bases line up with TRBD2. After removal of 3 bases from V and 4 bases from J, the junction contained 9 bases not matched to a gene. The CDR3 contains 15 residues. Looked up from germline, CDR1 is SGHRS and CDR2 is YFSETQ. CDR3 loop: CASSSLAEGSETQYF. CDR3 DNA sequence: TGCGCCAGCAGCTCGCTAGCGGAGGGTTCAGAGACCCAGTACTTC.

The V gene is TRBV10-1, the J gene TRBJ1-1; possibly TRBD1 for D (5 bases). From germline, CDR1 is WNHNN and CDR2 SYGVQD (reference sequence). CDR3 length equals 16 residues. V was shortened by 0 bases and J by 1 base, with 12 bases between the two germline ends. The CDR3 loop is CASSESSGTANTEAFF. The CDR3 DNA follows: TGCGCCAGCAGTGAGTCTTCAGGGACGGCGAACACTGAAGCTTTCTTT.

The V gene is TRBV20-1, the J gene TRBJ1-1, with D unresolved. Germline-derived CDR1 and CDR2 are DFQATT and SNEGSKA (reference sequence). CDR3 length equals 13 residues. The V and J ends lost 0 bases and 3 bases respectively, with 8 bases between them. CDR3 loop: CSARDPMDTEAFF. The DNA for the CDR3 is TGCAGTGCTAGAGATCCAATGGACACTGAAGCTTTCTTT.

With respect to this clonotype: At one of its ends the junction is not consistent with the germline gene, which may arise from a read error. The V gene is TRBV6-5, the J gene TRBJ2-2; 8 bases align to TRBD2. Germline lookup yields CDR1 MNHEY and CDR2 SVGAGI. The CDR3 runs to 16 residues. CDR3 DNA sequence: TGTGCCAGCAGTTACGTAAGCGGGAGACGCACCGGGAAGCTGTTTTTT. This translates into CASSYVSGRRTGKLFF.

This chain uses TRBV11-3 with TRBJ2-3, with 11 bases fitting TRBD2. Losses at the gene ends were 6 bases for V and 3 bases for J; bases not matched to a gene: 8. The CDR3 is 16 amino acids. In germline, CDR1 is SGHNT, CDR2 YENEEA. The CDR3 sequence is CASRGRTSGLTDTQYF. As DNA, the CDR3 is TGTGCCAGCAGAGGGAGGACTAGCGGGTTGACAGATACGCAGTATTTT. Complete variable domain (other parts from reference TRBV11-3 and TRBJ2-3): EAGVVQSPRYKIIEKKQPVAFWCNPISGHNTLYWYLQNLGQGPELLIRYENEEAVDDSQLPKDRFSAERLKGVDSTLKIQPAELGDSAVYLCASRGRTSGLTDTQYFGPGTRLTVL.

CDR3 sequence reads: CASSRAGAAGNQPQHF. The CDR3 region has the DNA TGTGCCAGTAGTAGAGCGGGGGCGGCGGGAAATCAGCCCCAGCATTTT. The chain links TRBV19 to TRBJ1-5; D may be TRBD1 (6 bases). Between the trimmed V and J ends, which lost 4 bases and 4 bases, there was a span of 17 bases. Germline V gene data show CDR1 as LNHDA and CDR2 as SQIVND (reference sequence). This CDR3 region has 16 residues.

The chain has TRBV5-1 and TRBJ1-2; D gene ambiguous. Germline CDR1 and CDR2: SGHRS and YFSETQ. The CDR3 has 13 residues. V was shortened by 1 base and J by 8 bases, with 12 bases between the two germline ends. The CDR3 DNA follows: TGCGCCAGCAGCTTGCGATGGGATGGCGGCTACACCTTC. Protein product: CASSLRWDGGYTF.

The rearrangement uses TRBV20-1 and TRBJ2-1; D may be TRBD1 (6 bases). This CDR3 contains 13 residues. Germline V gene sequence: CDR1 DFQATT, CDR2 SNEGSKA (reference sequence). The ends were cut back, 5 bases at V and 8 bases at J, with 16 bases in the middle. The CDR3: CSAGGAVVYEQFF. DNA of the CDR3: TGCAGTGCTGGGGGCGCCGTTGTCTATGAGCAGTTCTTC.

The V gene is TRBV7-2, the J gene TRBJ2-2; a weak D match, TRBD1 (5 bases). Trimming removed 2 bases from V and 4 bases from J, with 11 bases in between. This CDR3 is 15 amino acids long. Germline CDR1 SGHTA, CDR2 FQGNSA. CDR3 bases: TGTGCCAGCAGCTTAAGCGCAGGGTTCACCGGGGAGCTGTTTTTT. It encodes CASSLSAGFTGELFF.

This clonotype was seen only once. CDR3 region: CASSRSKEQFF. The DNA of the CDR3 is TGTGCCAGCAGCCGGAGTAAGGAGCAGTTCTTC. The chain joins TRBV7-2 to TRBJ2-1; D unresolved. Germline CDR1 reads SGHTA; CDR2 reads FQGNSA. Trimming took 5 bases from V and 10 from J, leaving 9 bases between them. The CDR3 extends over 11 amino acids.